This T cell receptor (beta chain) was identified during a study of blood T cell repertoires in COVID-19. V lost 5 bases to trimming and J lost 6 bases, with 14 bases between them. This CDR3 comprises 13 residues. The germline CDR1 and CDR2 sequences are SGHTA and FQGNSA. This clone was recorded a few times. The protocol was immunoSEQ multiplex PCR, while the TCRdb copy is restricted to in-frame clones and leaves out a portion. The sample lists roughly 82,000 clones; roughly 78% were seen once. What was sequenced was peripheral blood. This TCR was sampled from a man aged 55 to 70 with acute or convalescent COVID-19. The gene calls are TRBV7-2 and TRBJ2-7, with D possibly TRBD2 on 5 matching bases. DNA of the CDR3: TGTGCCAGCAGCCTAAACACCGGAGGCGAGCAGTACTTC. It yields the protein CASSLNTGGEQYF.